This T cell receptor (beta chain) was identified during a study of molecular identifiers for immune sequencing clone quantification. Study conclusions and caveats: Same-barcode identical TCR molecules could make highly expanded clones look smaller than they are. Spike-in Jurkat TCR RNA from a single cell reportedly registered among about a million naive cells.

This clonotype was observed at least ten times. Antigen unknown. This CDR3 is 13 amino acids long. The germline CDR1 and CDR2 sequences are MGHDK and SYGVNS. Trimming pared 8 bases from V and 5 bases from J, leaving 10 bases between. Naive CD8 T cells, phenotype CD8+CD4-CCR7+CD45RA+, were sorted. Previously reported methods and listed TCR primers produced the bulk TCR libraries. MiXCR, applied by TCRdb to the PCR reads, yields one record per CDR3 protein. The sample lists 65,000 to 70,000 distinct CDR3 sequences; 15% to 20% were seen once. The gene calls are TRBV25-1 and TRBJ1-6; D call uncertain. This receptor was obtained from a human donor in good health. Some libraries in this study had Jurkat cell RNA spiked in. Sequenced input: naive CD8+ T cells from blood, with Jurkat cell RNA spiked in. As for subset: FACS-sorted CD8+CD4-CCR7+CD45RA+ naive T cells. The CDR3 nucleotides read TGTGCCAGCTCAGACGGTAATAATTCACCCCTCCACTTT. Translating it yields CASSDGNNSPLHF.